This TCR beta chain stems from a study of patients and donors after allogeneic stem cell transplantation (dated by TCRdb to 2018 to 2020). Library construction relied on RT-PCR. The listed sequencing device is NextSeq 550. The raw public data were reprocessed by TCRdb itself: fastp quality trimming at Q25, MiXCR clonotype calling, in-frame beta chains only. Entries that share a CDR3 protein sequence are merged under the most common genes and DNA. For this sample the table gives some 960,000 distinct CDR3 sequences, of which over 15% were detected only once. Together, the top ten hold around 6% of the sample. For CDR1 and CDR2, the germline V gene (reference sequence) lists SEHNR and FQNEAQ. The CDR3 runs 13 amino acids, cysteine and phenylalanine included. Solely the CDR3 DNA is kept, with 39 bases framed from the first base. Trimming costs V 2 bases and J 2 bases, and their ends lie 5 bases apart.

As concerns this clonotype: Its specific antigen is unknown. The input lacks base qualities; no much larger clone sits a single base away.

The rearranged segments are TRBV7-9 and TRBJ2-3; the D gene identity is not certain. The specimen was blood, either unsorted or a sorted T cell fraction (not recorded which). The origin of this receptor is a human donor who was either an allogeneic HSCT recipient or a stem cell or donor lymphocyte infusion donor (not recorded which). It is not recorded whose cells these are; they may come from a transplant donor. CDR3 region: CASSLLTTDTQYF. The nucleotide sequence reads TGTGCCAGCAGCTTACTTACCACAGATACGCAGTATTTT.